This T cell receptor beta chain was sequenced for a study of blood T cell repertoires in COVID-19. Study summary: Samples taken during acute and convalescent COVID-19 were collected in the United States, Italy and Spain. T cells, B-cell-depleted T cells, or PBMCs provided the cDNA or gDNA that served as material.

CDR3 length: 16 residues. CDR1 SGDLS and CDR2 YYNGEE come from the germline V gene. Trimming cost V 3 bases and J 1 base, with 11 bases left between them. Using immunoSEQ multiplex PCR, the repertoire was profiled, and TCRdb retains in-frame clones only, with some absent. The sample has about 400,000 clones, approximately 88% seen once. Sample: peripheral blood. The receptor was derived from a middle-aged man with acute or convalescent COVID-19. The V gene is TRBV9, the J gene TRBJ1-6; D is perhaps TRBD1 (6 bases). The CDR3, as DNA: TGTGCCAGCAGCGCCACAGGGTTTTCCTATAATTCACCCCTCCACTTT. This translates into CASSATGFSYNSPLHF.